Listed below are T cell receptor beta chains from one sample, sequenced in a study of molecular identifiers for immune sequencing clone quantification. TCRdb analysed the PCR reads with MiXCR anew, one entry per CDR3 protein. The sample yields hundreds of thousands of distinct CDR3 sequences, 25% seen once. The specimen was naive CD8+ T cells from blood, with Jurkat cell RNA spiked in. The receptors originated from a human donor in good health. Some libraries in this study had Jurkat cell RNA spiked in. CDR3s include the opening cysteine and the closing phenylalanine or tryptophan. D genes are given only for firm matches. Rows may omit the clone size; those that give it use once, few, many or a size class.

size	J	D	V	DNA	CDR3
few	TRBJ2-3	.	TRBV4-3	TGCGCCAGCAGCCAAGGGGTTGGGGTAGCCGGCTACACAGATACGCAGTATTTT	CASSQGVGVAGYTDTQYF
many	TRBJ2-1	.	TRBV2	TGTGCCAGCTTTTTAGGGAATGAGCAGTTCTTC	CASFLGNEQFF
many	TRBJ2-7	.	TRBV20-1	TGCAGTGCTAGAAACACTGATACCTACGAGCAGTACTTC	CSARNTDTYEQYF
many	TRBJ1-5	TRBD1	TRBV12-3/TRBV12-4	TGTGCCAGCACCGACTCGGACAGGGCTGATCAGCCCCAGCATTTT	CASTDSDRADQPQHF
few	TRBJ2-5	TRBD2	TRBV11-2	TGTGCCAGCAGCTTAGATTGGACTAGCGGGGGCCAAGAGACCCAGTACTTC	CASSLDWTSGGQETQYF
few	TRBJ1-1	TRBD1	TRBV20-1	TGCAGTGCTGCCTCAGGGGGGGGAACTGAAGCTTTCTTT	CSAASGGGTEAFF
many	TRBJ2-3	TRBD2	TRBV7-6	TGTGCCAGCAGTCTGACGATAGCGGGAGATACGCAGTATTTT	CASSLTIAGDTQYF
few	TRBJ2-1	TRBD1	TRBV14	TGTGCCAGCACCATAGGGACAGGGTCCTACAATGAGCAGTTCTTC	CASTIGTGSYNEQFF
.	TRBJ1-1	TRBD1	TRBV5-4	TGTGCCAGCAGTCCCGCAGGACAGGGAATCACTGAAGCTTTCTTT	CASSPAGQGITEAFF
few	TRBJ1-5	TRBD1	TRBV20-1	TGCAGTGCAAACGTACCGACAGGGATCAATCAGCCCCAGCATTTT	CSANVPTGINQPQHF
.	TRBJ2-7	.	TRBV7-2	TGTGCCAGCAACCTTTCTGGAGACCGAGTCTTCGAGCAGTACTTC	CASNLSGDRVFEQYF
few	TRBJ2-7	TRBD2	TRBV6-2/TRBV6-3	TGTGCCAGCAGCCTCTCGACTAGCGGGGCCACCTACGAGCAGTACTTC	CASSLSTSGATYEQYF
.	TRBJ1-2	.	TRBV29-1	TGCAGCGTTGAAGCACGGCTTAACTATGGCTACACCTTC	CSVEARLNYGYTF
.	TRBJ2-1	.	TRBV7-9	TGTGCCAGCAGCGAGATAGACAAACCGATCTTC	CASSEIDKPIF
many	TRBJ2-3	.	TRBV4-3	TGCGCCAGCAGCCAACTGCCCGGGAGTTTGTTTGATACGCAGTATTTT	CASSQLPGSLFDTQYF
many	TRBJ2-3	.	TRBV4-1	TGCGCCAGCAGCCCATTACTGGACAGATCCGAGGGTACGCAGTATTTT	CASSPLLDRSEGTQYF
.	TRBJ2-5	.	TRBV9	TGTGCCAGCTCCAAGGATGGAGGAGGGGAGACCCAGTACTTC	CASSKDGGGETQYF
.	TRBJ2-2	.	TRBV19	TGTGCCTGTAGTATTATCGGGACCCCGAACACCGGGGAGCTGTTTTTT	CACSIIGTPNTGELFF
many	TRBJ2-1	TRBD2	TRBV27	TGTGCCAGCAGTCCGGGACTAGCGCGGGATGAGCAGTTCTTC	CASSPGLARDEQFF
few	TRBJ2-7	TRBD2	TRBV27	TGTGCCAGCAGTCAGGGACTAGCTATCTACGAGCAGTACTTC	CASSQGLAIYEQYF
many	TRBJ1-6	.	TRBV4-3	TGCGCCAGCAGCCAAGAGGAGGGCTCACCCCTCCACTTT	CASSQEEGSPLHF
few	TRBJ1-1	.	TRBV20-1	TGCAGTGCTAGAGATCTACTAGGGGACACTGAAGCTTTCTTT	CSARDLLGDTEAFF
.	TRBJ2-7	.	TRBV29-1	TGCAGCGTCAGCGGGGACAGGTCCTACGAGCAGTACTTC	CSVSGDRSYEQYF
.	TRBJ1-2	TRBD1	TRBV28	TGTGCCAGCAGTTTCGGACAGGCTGCTAACTATGGCTACACCTTC	CASSFGQAANYGYTF
many	TRBJ2-7	.	TRBV19	TGTGCCACGAGCTGGGACGCCAGCTACGAGCAGTACTTC	CATSWDASYEQYF
few	TRBJ2-1	.	TRBV27	TGTGCCAGCAGTTCCCGAGCGAGAACACACAATGAGCAGTTCTTC	CASSSRARTHNEQFF
many	TRBJ2-5	TRBD2	TRBV7-2	TGTGCCAGCAGCTCCCCTTTGCTATCGGGGGGACAAGAGACCCAGTACTTC	CASSSPLLSGGQETQYF
many	TRBJ1-3	.	TRBV5-5	TGTGCCAGCAGCTTCGACGGGTCTGGAAACACCATATATTTT	CASSFDGSGNTIYF
few	TRBJ2-7	.	TRBV3-1	TGTGCCAGCAGCCAAGCTATAGGGCCATTGACACATCGGGACTACGAGCAGTACTTC	CASSQAIGPLTHRDYEQYF
few	TRBJ2-3	.	TRBV20-1	TGCAGTGCTAGAGATGGGGGGACGCAGTATTTT	CSARDGGTQYF
many	TRBJ1-1	.	TRBV5-6	TGTGCCAGCAGCTTGCGGGACCAACGTTACCGGACCTTTTTGAACACTGAAGCTTTCTTT	CASSLRDQRYRTFLNTEAFF
.	TRBJ2-1	TRBD2	TRBV28	TGTGCCAGCAGTTTGGTTCGACTAGCGGGGGGTTCTTACAATGAGCAGTTCTTC	CASSLVRLAGGSYNEQFF
.	TRBJ1-2	TRBD1	TRBV20-1	TGCAGTGCTCCCGGACAGGCCGTCTATGGCTACACCTTC	CSAPGQAVYGYTF
.	TRBJ1-6	.	TRBV2	TGTGCCAGCAGTGATTTACAGACGAGCTCCTATAATTCACCCCTCCACTTT	CASSDLQTSSYNSPLHF
.	TRBJ2-1	.	TRBV29-1	TGCAGCGTTGAAGATCTCGAGACTAGCAATGAGCAGTTCTTC	CSVEDLETSNEQFF
few	TRBJ1-6	TRBD1	TRBV2	TGTGCCAGCAGCGGACAGGGGTCCGGTAATTCACCCCTCCACTTT	CASSGQGSGNSPLHF
many	TRBJ2-2	.	TRBV20-1	TGCAGTGCTAGAGATTCTGGAGGCACCGGGGAGCTGTTTTTT	CSARDSGGTGELFF
.	TRBJ2-1	TRBD2	TRBV28	TGTGCCAGCGGTTTATCTCGGCGGGAGGGGGATGAGCAGTTCTTC	CASGLSRREGDEQFF
many	TRBJ1-4	.	TRBV5-5	TGTGCCAGCAGCTTGAAGAACAGACAGCTAGCTAATGAAAAACTGTTTTTT	CASSLKNRQLANEKLFF
once	TRBJ1-6	.	TRBV6-5	TGTGCCAGCAGTTACGCTGGAAATTCATCCCTCCACTTT	CASSYAGNSSLHF
many	TRBJ1-1	.	TRBV4-2	TGTGCCAGCAGCCCGGGGGAAGGGGGTTTTATGAACACTGAAGCTTTCTTT	CASSPGEGGFMNTEAFF
few	TRBJ2-7	.	TRBV7-8	TGTGCCAGCAGCTTAGGTTACACAACCTACGAGCAGTACTTC	CASSLGYTTYEQYF
few	TRBJ1-2	.	TRBV5-1	TGCGCCAGCAGCTTGGACGCTGTTGCTAACTATGGCTACACCTTC	CASSLDAVANYGYTF
many	TRBJ1-5	TRBD1	TRBV18	TGTGCCAGCTCACCAGGGACAGGGGGCGGCAATCAGCCCCAGCATTTT	CASSPGTGGGNQPQHF
few	TRBJ2-7	TRBD1	TRBV11-3	TGTGCCAGCAGCTTTCGGACAGGCTACGAGCAGTACTTC	CASSFRTGYEQYF
many	TRBJ2-7	.	TRBV4-3	TGCGCCAGCAGCCAAGAGGTCAGTGTATCCTACGAGCAGTACTTC	CASSQEVSVSYEQYF
many	TRBJ1-1	.	TRBV12-3/TRBV12-4	TGTGCCAGCAGCCGCATGGGCGGACGGAATGAAGCTTTCTTT	CASSRMGGRNEAFF
.	TRBJ2-1	.	TRBV5-1	TGCGCCAGCAGCCCTGAAGGGTTTTACAATGAGCAGTTCTTC	CASSPEGFYNEQFF
.	TRBJ1-6	.	TRBV19	TGTGCCAGTAAGGAGATTGGGGAGTATTCACCCCTCCACTTT	CASKEIGEYSPLHF
.	TRBJ2-7	TRBD1	TRBV12-3/TRBV12-4	TGTGCCAGCAGTTTAGCCCCGGGACAGACATCCTACGAGCGGTACTTC	CASSLAPGQTSYERYF
many	TRBJ1-5	TRBD1	TRBV7-9	TGTGCCAGCAGCTTGGGTTCCGGGACAGGAGGCTATAGCAATCAGCCCCAGCATTTT	CASSLGSGTGGYSNQPQHF
once	TRBJ2-3	.	TRBV19	TGTGCCAGTAGTGTGGCTAGCGCCTCAGGGAATACGCAGTATTTT	CASSVASASGNTQYF
many	TRBJ2-3	.	TRBV19	TGTGCCAGTAGTAGCAGCCGTAGCGATACGCAGTATTTT	CASSSSRSDTQYF